This is a list of T cell receptor beta chains from one sample in a study of T cell responses to AZD1222 COVID-19 vaccine. Generated by immunoSEQ multiplex PCR, the TCRdb table keeps only in-frame clones and is missing some. The sample has some 80,000 clones, about 87% seen once. Sample: peripheral blood, taken 28 days after the second dose of the MenACWY control vaccine. Receptors were obtained from an adult who received the MenACWY meningococcal vaccine as a control. The CDR3 runs from the conserved cysteine through the conserved F or W. A D gene is named only where the DNA matches it firmly. Clone size is not always given. Where it is, it says once, few, many or a class for expanded clones.

DNA: TGTGCCACCAGTGATTTAGAGGGACAGGGTTACACCGGGGAGCTGTTTTTT
CDR3: CATSDLEGQGYTGELFF
size: .
V: TRBV24-1
J: TRBJ2-2
D: TRBD1

DNA: TGTGCCAGTAGGTGGACAGGGAACACTGAAGCTTTCTTT
CDR3: CASRWTGNTEAFF
size: .
V: TRBV19
J: TRBJ1-1
D: TRBD1

DNA: TGTGCCAGCAGCTTAGATCTGCCCCTTTGGGGCTACGAGCAGTACTTC
CDR3: CASSLDLPLWGYEQYF
size: .
V: TRBV7-2
J: TRBJ2-7
D: .

DNA: TGTGCCAGCAGCCCGGACCTTGGGGACAGGGGAAGATCACCCCTCCACTTT
CDR3: CASSPDLGDRGRSPLHF
size: .
V: TRBV7-9
J: TRBJ1-6
D: TRBD1

DNA: TGTGCCAGTAGCGGGCGCGGCACTGAAAAACTGTTTTTT
CDR3: CASSGRGTEKLFF
size: .
V: TRBV19
J: TRBJ1-4
D: .

DNA: TGTGCCAGCAGCGCCACTAGCGGGGGGTTAAATGAGCAGTTCTTC
CDR3: CASSATSGGLNEQFF
size: .
V: TRBV2
J: TRBJ2-1
D: TRBD2

DNA: TGTGCTAGTGGCCCCGGGGGGAATCCAGCGCCCCAGCATTTT
CDR3: CASGPGGNPAPQHF
size: .
V: TRBV12-5
J: TRBJ1-5
D: .

DNA: TGTGCCAGTAGTACGGGGGAGAACTATGGCTACACCTTC
CDR3: CASSTGENYGYTF
size: .
V: TRBV19
J: TRBJ1-2
D: .

DNA: TGTGCCAGCAGCTTAGCGCTGGGTAGCGTGGCCTACGAGCAGTACTTC
CDR3: CASSLALGSVAYEQYF
size: .
V: TRBV7-2
J: TRBJ2-7
D: .

DNA: TGTGCCAGCAGTGAAAGGGAAGGGTATACGCAGTATTTT
CDR3: CASSEREGYTQYF
size: .
V: TRBV2
J: TRBJ2-3
D: .

DNA: TGTGCCAGCAGTGTGGGTCAGGGGAACACTGAAGCTTTCTTT
CDR3: CASSVGQGNTEAFF
size: .
V: TRBV2
J: TRBJ1-1
D: .

DNA: TGTGCCAGCAGTATCCCGGGACAGGGGGTTCACGAGCAGTACTTC
CDR3: CASSIPGQGVHEQYF
size: .
V: TRBV28
J: TRBJ2-7
D: TRBD1

DNA: TGCGCCAGCAGAACACGGCAGGGGGCCCCAGATACGCAGTATTTT
CDR3: CASRTRQGAPDTQYF
size: .
V: TRBV5-1
J: TRBJ2-3
D: TRBD1

DNA: TGTGCCAGCAGCTTAGACTTTATGCAGGGGAAAGCTGAAGCTTTCTTT
CDR3: CASSLDFMQGKAEAFF
size: .
V: TRBV7-9
J: TRBJ1-1
D: .

DNA: TGTGCCAGCAGCCCCTCTTCCCGGGGGGGCTCAGATACGCAGTATTTT
CDR3: CASSPSSRGGSDTQYF
size: once
V: TRBV11-3
J: TRBJ2-3
D: TRBD2

DNA: TGCGCCAGCAGCCAAGGGGGGGCTACCTCTTCCTACGAGCAGTACTTC
CDR3: CASSQGGATSSYEQYF
size: .
V: TRBV4-3
J: TRBJ2-7
D: .

DNA: TGTGCCAGCAGTAGCTACCAAGAGACCCAGTACTTC
CDR3: CASSSYQETQYF
size: .
V: TRBV6-2/TRBV6-3
J: TRBJ2-5
D: .

DNA: TGCGCCAGCAGCGCAGCCGGGACAGGGGCTTTTACGGGTGGCTACACCTTC
CDR3: CASSAAGTGAFTGGYTF
size: .
V: TRBV5-1
J: TRBJ1-2
D: TRBD1

DNA: TGTGCCAGCAGCGCGAATATTCCGGGGGCAAACACTGAAGCTTTCTTT
CDR3: CASSANIPGANTEAFF
size: .
V: TRBV9
J: TRBJ1-1
D: .

DNA: TGCGCCAGCAGGGTGGACACTGAAGCTTTCTTT
CDR3: CASRVDTEAFF
size: .
V: TRBV5-1
J: TRBJ1-1
D: .

DNA: TGTGCCAGTAGAGAACAGGGTGACTATGGCTACACCTTC
CDR3: CASREQGDYGYTF
size: .
V: TRBV19
J: TRBJ1-2
D: .

DNA: TGTGCCAGCAGCCAAGTCCACAGGGGCACTGAAGCTTTCTTT
CDR3: CASSQVHRGTEAFF
size: .
V: TRBV3-1/TRBV3-2
J: TRBJ1-1
D: TRBD1

DNA: TGTGCCAGCAGGACGTCATCGTCGGATGAGCAGTTCTTC
CDR3: CASRTSSSDEQFF
size: .
V: TRBV12-3/TRBV12-4
J: TRBJ2-1
D: .

DNA: TGTGCCACCGTAACCGGGACAGGGGACCCCTACGAGCAGTACTTC
CDR3: CATVTGTGDPYEQYF
size: .
V: TRBV25-1
J: TRBJ2-7
D: TRBD1

DNA: TGTGCCAGCACCTCCTCCGACAGAAACTATGGCTACACCTTC
CDR3: CASTSSDRNYGYTF
size: .
V: TRBV28
J: TRBJ1-2
D: .

DNA: TGCGCCAGCAGCATAAACTCCGGGACAGGGCCCTCCTACGAGCAGTACTTC
CDR3: CASSINSGTGPSYEQYF
size: .
V: TRBV5-1
J: TRBJ2-7
D: TRBD1

DNA: TGCGCCAGCAGCTTGGCAGGGACTCACAATGAGCAGTTCTTC
CDR3: CASSLAGTHNEQFF
size: few
V: TRBV5-1
J: TRBJ2-1
D: .

DNA: TGTGCCAGCTCACCACCGTCAGGGGGGATGAACACTGAAGCTTTCTTT
CDR3: CASSPPSGGMNTEAFF
size: .
V: TRBV18
J: TRBJ1-1
D: TRBD1

DNA: TGTGCCAGCAGCTTAGGGAACAGGGTTGGGGAGACCCAGTACTTC
CDR3: CASSLGNRVGETQYF
size: .
V: TRBV7-8
J: TRBJ2-5
D: .

DNA: TGTGCCACCAGCAATGGGGGGCAGTCCTCTGGAAACACCATATATTTT
CDR3: CATSNGGQSSGNTIYF
size: once
V: TRBV15
J: TRBJ1-3
D: .

DNA: TGTGCCAGCAGTCGGATACCTAACTATGGTTACACCTTC
CDR3: CASSRIPNYGYTF
size: once
V: TRBV6-4
J: TRBJ1-2
D: .

DNA: TGTGCCAGCAGCGAGCACCGGGGGGTGAGCAATGAGCAGTTCTTC
CDR3: CASSEHRGVSNEQFF
size: .
V: TRBV14
J: TRBJ2-1
D: TRBD2

DNA: TGTGCCAGCAGTTACGAAAGGCCGCCTCGTTCACCCCTCCACTTT
CDR3: CASSYERPPRSPLHF
size: .
V: TRBV6-6
J: TRBJ1-6
D: .

DNA: TGCGCCAGCAGCCTCCAACCAGGAGGGACGGGCAATCAGCCCCAGCATTTT
CDR3: CASSLQPGGTGNQPQHF
size: few
V: TRBV5-1
J: TRBJ1-5
D: .

DNA: TGTGCCAGCAGTGGGACAGCCCCAGATCAGCCCCAGCATTTT
CDR3: CASSGTAPDQPQHF
size: .
V: TRBV2
J: TRBJ1-5
D: .

DNA: TGTGCCTGGAGTGTACAGGGATCGGGAGAGACCCAGTACTTC
CDR3: CAWSVQGSGETQYF
size: few
V: TRBV30
J: TRBJ2-5
D: .

DNA: TGTGCCTGGAGTAGGGGACGAGAGGAGACCCAGTACTTC
CDR3: CAWSRGREETQYF
size: .
V: TRBV30
J: TRBJ2-5
D: .

DNA: TGTGCCAGCAGCCCGGGACAGGGTGAAGCTTTCTTT
CDR3: CASSPGQGEAFF
size: .
V: TRBV7-3
J: TRBJ1-1
D: TRBD1

DNA: TGTGCCAGCAGCCAACGGACAGGGCCGAGCTCCTACGAGCAGTACTTC
CDR3: CASSQRTGPSSYEQYF
size: .
V: TRBV7-2
J: TRBJ2-7
D: TRBD1

DNA: TGTGCCAGCAGCAAGACAGGGGCCTACGAGCAGTACTTC
CDR3: CASSKTGAYEQYF
size: .
V: TRBV5-4
J: TRBJ2-7
D: TRBD1

DNA: TGTGCCAGCAGCGTAGACGGGCTCTCTGGAAACACCATATATTTT
CDR3: CASSVDGLSGNTIYF
size: .
V: TRBV9
J: TRBJ1-3
D: .

DNA: TGCGCCAGCAGCCCGTTAGCGGGGTCCACAGATACGCAGTATTTT
CDR3: CASSPLAGSTDTQYF
size: .
V: TRBV5-1
J: TRBJ2-3
D: TRBD2

DNA: TGTGCCAGCAGCCAAGTGATGAACACCGGGGAGCTGTTTTTT
CDR3: CASSQVMNTGELFF
size: .
V: TRBV3-1/TRBV3-2
J: TRBJ2-2
D: .

DNA: TGCGCCAGCAGCTTGTCAGGGGATACGCAGTATTTT
CDR3: CASSLSGDTQYF
size: .
V: TRBV5-1
J: TRBJ2-3
D: .

DNA: TGTGCCAGTAGTATATTTGCAGGGTTCGATCAGCCCCAGCATTTT
CDR3: CASSIFAGFDQPQHF
size: .
V: TRBV19
J: TRBJ1-5
D: .